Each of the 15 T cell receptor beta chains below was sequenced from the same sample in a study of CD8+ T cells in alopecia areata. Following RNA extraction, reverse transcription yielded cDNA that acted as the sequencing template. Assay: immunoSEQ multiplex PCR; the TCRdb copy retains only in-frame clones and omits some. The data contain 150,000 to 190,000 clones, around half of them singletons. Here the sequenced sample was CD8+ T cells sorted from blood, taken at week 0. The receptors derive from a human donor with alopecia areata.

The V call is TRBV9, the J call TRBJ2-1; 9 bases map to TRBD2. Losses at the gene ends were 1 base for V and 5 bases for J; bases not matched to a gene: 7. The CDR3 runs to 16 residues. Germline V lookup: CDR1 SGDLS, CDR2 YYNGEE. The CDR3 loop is CASSVRSGGTHNEQFF. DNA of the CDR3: TGTGCCAGCAGCGTACGCAGCGGGGGGACTCACAATGAGCAGTTCTTC.

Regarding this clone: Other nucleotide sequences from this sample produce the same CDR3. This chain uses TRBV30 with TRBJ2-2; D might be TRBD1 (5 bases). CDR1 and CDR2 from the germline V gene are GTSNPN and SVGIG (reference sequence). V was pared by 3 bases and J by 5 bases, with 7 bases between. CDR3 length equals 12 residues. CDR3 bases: TGTGCCTGGAGGGCAGGGACCGGGGAGCTGTTTTTT. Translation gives CAWRAGTGELFF.

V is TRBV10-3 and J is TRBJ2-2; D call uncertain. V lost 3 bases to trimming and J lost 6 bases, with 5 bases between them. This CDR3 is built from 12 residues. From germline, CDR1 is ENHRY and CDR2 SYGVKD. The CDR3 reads CAISDVAGELFF. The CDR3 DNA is TGTGCCATCAGTGACGTCGCCGGGGAGCTGTTTTTT.

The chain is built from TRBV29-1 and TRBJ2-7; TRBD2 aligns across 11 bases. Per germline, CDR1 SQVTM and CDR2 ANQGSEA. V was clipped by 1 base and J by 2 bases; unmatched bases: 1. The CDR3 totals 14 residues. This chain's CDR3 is CSVEVAGGPYEQYF. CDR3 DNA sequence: TGCAGCGTTGAAGTAGCGGGGGGGCCCTACGAGCAGTACTTC.

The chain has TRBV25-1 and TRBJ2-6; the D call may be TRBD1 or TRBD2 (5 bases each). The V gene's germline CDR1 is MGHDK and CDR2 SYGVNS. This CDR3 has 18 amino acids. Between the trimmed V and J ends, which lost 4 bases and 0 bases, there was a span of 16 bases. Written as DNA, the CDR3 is TGTGCCAGCAGTGGATCCGGGACCCTAAACTCTGGGGCCAACGTCCTGACTTTC. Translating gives CASSGSGTLNSGANVLTF.

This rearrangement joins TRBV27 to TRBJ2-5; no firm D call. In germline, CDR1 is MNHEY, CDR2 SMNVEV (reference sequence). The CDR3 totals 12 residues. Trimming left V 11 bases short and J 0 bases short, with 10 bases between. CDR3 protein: CASWTYQETQYF. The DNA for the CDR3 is TGTGCCTCCTGGACGTACCAAGAGACCCAGTACTTC.

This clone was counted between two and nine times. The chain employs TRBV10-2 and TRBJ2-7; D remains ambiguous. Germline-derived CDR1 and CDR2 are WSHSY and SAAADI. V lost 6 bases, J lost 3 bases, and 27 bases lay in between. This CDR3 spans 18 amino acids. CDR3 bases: TGCGCCAGCAGGTACCCTTCGGGTCCCCCTCGGATGGACTACGAGCAGTACTTC. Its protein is CASRYPSGPPRMDYEQYF.

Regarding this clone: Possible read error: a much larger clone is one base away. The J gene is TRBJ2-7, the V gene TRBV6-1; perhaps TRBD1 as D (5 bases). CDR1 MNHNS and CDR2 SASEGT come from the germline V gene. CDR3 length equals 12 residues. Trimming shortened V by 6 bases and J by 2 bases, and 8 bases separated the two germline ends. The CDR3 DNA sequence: TGTGCCAGCAGCTTAGGGGCCTACGAGCAGTACTTC. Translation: CASSLGAYEQYF.

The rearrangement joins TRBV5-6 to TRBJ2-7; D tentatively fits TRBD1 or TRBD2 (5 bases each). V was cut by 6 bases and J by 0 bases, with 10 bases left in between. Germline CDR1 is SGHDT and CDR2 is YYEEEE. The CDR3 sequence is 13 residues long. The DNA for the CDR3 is TGTGCCAGCACCGCCGGGACCTCCTACGAGCAGTACTTC. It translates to CASTAGTSYEQYF.

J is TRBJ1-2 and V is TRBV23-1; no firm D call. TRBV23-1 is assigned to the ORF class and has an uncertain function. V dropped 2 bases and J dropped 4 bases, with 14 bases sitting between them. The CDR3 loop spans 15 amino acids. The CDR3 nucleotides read TGCGCCAGCAGTCAAGAGGTGGGATGGGGCTATGGCTACACCTTC. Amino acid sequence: CASSQEVGWGYGYTF.

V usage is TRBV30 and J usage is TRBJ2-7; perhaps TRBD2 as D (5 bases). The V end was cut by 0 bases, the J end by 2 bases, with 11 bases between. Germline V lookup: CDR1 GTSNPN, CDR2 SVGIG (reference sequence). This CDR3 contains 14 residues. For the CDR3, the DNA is TGTGCCTGGAGTGTACATCGGGGAACCTACGAGCAGTACTTC. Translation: CAWSVHRGTYEQYF.

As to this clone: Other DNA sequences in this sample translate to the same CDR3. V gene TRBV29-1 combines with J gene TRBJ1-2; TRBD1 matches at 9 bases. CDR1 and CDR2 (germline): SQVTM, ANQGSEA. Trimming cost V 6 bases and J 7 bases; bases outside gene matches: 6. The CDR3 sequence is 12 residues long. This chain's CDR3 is CSVPTGGSGYTF. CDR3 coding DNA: TGCAGCGTCCCGACAGGGGGATCTGGCTACACCTTC.

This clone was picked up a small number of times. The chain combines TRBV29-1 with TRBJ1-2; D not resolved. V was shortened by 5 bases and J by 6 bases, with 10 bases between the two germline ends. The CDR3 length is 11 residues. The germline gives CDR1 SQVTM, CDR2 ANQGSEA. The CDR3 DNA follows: TGCAGCGTTTTTGATAGGAATGGCTACACCTTC. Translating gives CSVFDRNGYTF.

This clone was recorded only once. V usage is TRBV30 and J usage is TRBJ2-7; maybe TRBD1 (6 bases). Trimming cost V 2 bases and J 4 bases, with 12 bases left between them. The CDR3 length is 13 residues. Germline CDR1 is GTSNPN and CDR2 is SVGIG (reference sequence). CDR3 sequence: CAWSYRVGYEQYF. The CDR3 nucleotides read TGTGCCTGGAGTTACAGGGTAGGGTACGAGCAGTACTTC.

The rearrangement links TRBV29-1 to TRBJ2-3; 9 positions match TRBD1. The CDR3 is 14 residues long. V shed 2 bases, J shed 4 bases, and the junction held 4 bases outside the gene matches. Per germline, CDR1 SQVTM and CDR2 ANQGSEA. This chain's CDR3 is CSVERGQGPDTQYF. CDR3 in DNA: TGCAGCGTTGAAAGGGGACAGGGACCAGATACGCAGTATTTT.